This T cell receptor (beta chain) emerged from a study of patients and donors after allogeneic stem cell transplantation. CDR1 and CDR2 (germline): WNHNN, SYGVQD (reference sequence). This CDR3 has 16 residues. The V and J ends lost 3 bases and 4 bases respectively, with 15 bases between them. TCRdb reprocessed the RT-PCR reads with MiXCR, giving one entry per CDR3 protein. The top ten clones hold around 3.2% of a sample with over 150,000 distinct CDR3 sequences, approximately 31% of them seen once. This chain links TRBV10-1 with TRBJ2-2; D may correspond to TRBD1 or TRBD2 (5 bases each). Sequences were obtained from blood, either unsorted or a sorted T cell fraction (not recorded which). The sequence derives from a human donor who was either an allogeneic HSCT recipient or a stem cell or donor lymphocyte infusion donor (not recorded which). It is not recorded whose cells these are; they may come from a transplant donor. In DNA, the CDR3 is TGCGCCAGCAGTGACCGGGACCGGCCCCGCACCGGGGAGCTGTTTTTT. Protein product: CASSDRDRPRTGELFF.